This is a list of T cell receptor beta chains from one sample in a study of blood T cell repertoires in COVID-19. The repertoire was sequenced with immunoSEQ multiplex PCR; TCRdb's copy has only in-frame clones and lacks some. The table records some 42,000 clones, over 80% of them present only once. The sample was peripheral blood. Receptors originate from a man in his fifties or sixties with active COVID-19. CDR3s include the opening cysteine and the closing phenylalanine or tryptophan. The D gene is left open where the match is weak. Not all rows give a size; the values are once, few, many and, for expanded clones, a class.

abundance	d_gene	v_gene	j_gene	CDR3aa	CDR3nt
NA	NA	TRBV7-2	TRBJ2-3	CASSLMPTVGTQYF	TGTGCCAGCAGCTTAATGCCGACAGTAGGTACGCAGTATTTT
NA	NA	TRBV19	TRBJ1-4	CASSIDLGWGTGARRVFF	NA
NA	NA	TRBV28	TRBJ1-6	CASSLSGRNSPLHF	TGTGCCAGCAGTTTATCAGGGCGGAATTCACCCCTCCACTTT
NA	NA	TRBV11-2	TRBJ2-1	CASSFRDEQFF	TGTGCCAGCAGCTTTAGAGATGAGCAGTTCTTC
NA	TRBD2	TRBV6-2/TRBV6-3	TRBJ2-3	CASSYLAGGAARDTQYF	TGTGCCAGCAGTTACCTAGCGGGGGGCGCGGCCAGAGATACGCAGTATTTT
NA	TRBD1	TRBV28	TRBJ1-5	CASKPSTGPRIRQPQHF	TGTGCCAGCAAACCTTCGACAGGGCCTCGGATCAGGCAGCCCCAGCATTTT
NA	TRBD1	TRBV5-4	TRBJ2-3	CASSSRGQDPTDTQYF	TGTGCCAGCAGCTCAAGGGGACAGGACCCCACAGATACGCAGTATTTT
NA	NA	TRBV5-8	TRBJ1-2	CASSFRYGYTF	TGTGCCAGCAGCTTCCGCTATGGCTACACCTTC
NA	NA	TRBV18	TRBJ1-3	CASRGSGSAGNTIYF	TGTGCCAGCCGTGGTTCAGGGTCCGCTGGAAACACCATATATTTT
few	NA	TRBV27	TRBJ1-5	CASRGLSNQPQHF	TGTGCCAGCAGGGGACTTAGCAATCAGCCCCAGCATTTT
NA	NA	TRBV29-1	TRBJ2-7	CSVGEGLGEQYF	TGCAGCGTTGGTGAGGGTTTGGGTGAGCAGTACTTC
NA	TRBD2	TRBV3-1/TRBV3-2	TRBJ2-1	CASSQAGLAANEQFF	TGTGCCAGCAGCCAAGCGGGACTAGCGGCCAATGAGCAGTTCTTC